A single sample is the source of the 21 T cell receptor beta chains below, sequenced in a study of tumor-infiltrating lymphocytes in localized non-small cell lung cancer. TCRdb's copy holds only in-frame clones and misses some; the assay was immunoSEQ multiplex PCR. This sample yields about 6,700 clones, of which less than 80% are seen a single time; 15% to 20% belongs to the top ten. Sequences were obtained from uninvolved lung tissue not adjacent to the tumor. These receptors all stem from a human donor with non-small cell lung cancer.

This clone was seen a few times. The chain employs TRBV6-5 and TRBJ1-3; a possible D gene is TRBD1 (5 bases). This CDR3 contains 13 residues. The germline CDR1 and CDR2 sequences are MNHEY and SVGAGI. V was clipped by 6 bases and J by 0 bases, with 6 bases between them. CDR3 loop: CASSRDSGNTIYF. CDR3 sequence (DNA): TGTGCCAGCAGCAGGGACTCTGGAAACACCATATATTTT.

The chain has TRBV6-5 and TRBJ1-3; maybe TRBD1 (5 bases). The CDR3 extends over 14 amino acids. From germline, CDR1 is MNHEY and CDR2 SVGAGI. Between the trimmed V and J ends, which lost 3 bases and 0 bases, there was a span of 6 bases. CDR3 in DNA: TGTGCCAGCAGTTATCAGGGCTCTGGAAACACCATATATTTT. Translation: CASSYQGSGNTIYF.

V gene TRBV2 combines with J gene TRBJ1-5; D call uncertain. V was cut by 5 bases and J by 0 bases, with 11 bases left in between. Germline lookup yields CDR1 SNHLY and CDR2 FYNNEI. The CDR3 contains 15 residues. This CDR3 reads CASSRTQVSNQPQHF. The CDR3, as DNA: TGTGCCAGCAGTAGGACGCAGGTTAGCAATCAGCCCCAGCATTTT.

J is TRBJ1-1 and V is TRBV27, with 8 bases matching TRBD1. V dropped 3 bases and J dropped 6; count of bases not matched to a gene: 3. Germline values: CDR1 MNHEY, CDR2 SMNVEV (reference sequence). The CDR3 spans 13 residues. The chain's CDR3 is CASSFRGRAEAFF. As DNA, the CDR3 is TGTGCCAGCAGTTTCAGGGGGCGGGCTGAAGCTTTCTTT.

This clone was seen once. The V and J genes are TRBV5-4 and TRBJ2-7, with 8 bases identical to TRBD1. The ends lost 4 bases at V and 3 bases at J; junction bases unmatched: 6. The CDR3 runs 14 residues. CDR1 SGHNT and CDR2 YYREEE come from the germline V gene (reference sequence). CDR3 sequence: CASSRGQVGYEQYF. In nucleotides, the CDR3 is TGTGCCAGCAGCCGGGGACAGGTGGGCTACGAGCAGTACTTC.

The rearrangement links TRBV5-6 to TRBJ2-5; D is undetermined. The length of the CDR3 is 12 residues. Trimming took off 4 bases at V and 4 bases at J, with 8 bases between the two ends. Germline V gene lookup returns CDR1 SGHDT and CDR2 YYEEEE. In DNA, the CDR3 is TGTGCCAGCAGCGCGATGACAGAGACCCAGTACTTC. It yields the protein CASSAMTETQYF.

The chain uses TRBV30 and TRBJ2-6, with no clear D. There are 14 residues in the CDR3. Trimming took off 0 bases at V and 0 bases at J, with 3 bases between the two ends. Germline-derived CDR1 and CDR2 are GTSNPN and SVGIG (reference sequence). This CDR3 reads CAWSVNSGANVLTF. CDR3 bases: TGTGCCTGGAGTGTCAACTCTGGGGCCAACGTCCTGACTTTC.

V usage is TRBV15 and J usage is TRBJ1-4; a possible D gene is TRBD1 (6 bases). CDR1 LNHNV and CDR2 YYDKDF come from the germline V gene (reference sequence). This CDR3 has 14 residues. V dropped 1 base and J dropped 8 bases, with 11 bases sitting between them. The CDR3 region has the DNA TGTGCCACCAGCAGAGGCGGGACACGGGAAAAACTGTTTTTT. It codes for CATSRGGTREKLFF.

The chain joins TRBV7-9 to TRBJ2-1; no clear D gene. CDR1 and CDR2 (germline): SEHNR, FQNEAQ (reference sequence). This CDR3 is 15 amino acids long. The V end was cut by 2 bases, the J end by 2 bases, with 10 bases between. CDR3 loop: CASSLLGGAYNEQFF. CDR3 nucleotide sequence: TGTGCCAGCAGCTTATTGGGTGGCGCCTACAATGAGCAGTTCTTC.

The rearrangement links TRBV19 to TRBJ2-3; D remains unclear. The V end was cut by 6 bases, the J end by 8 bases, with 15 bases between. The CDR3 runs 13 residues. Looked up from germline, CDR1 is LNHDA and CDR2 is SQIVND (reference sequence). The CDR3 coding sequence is TGTGCCAGTAGAGCGTTACCGGTGGGTACGCAGTATTTT. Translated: CASRALPVGTQYF.

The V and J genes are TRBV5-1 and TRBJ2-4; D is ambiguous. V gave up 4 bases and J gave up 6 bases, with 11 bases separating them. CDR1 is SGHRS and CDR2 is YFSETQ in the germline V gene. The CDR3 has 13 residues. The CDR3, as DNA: TGCGCCAGCAGCGTGACGCCTAGAAACATTCAGTACTTC. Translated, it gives CASSVTPRNIQYF.

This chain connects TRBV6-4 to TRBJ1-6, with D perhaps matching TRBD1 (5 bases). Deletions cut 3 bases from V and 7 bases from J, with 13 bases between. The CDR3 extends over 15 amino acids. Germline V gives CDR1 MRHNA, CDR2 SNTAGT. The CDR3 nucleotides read TGTGCCAGCAGTGAAGGGGCCTTTGGGAATTCACCCCTCCACTTT. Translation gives CASSEGAFGNSPLHF.

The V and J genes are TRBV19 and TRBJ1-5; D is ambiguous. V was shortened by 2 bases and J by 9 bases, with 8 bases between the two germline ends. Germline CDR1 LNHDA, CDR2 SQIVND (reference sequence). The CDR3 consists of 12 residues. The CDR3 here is CASSIQSGPQHF. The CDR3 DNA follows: TGTGCCAGTAGTATACAGTCGGGGCCCCAGCATTTT.

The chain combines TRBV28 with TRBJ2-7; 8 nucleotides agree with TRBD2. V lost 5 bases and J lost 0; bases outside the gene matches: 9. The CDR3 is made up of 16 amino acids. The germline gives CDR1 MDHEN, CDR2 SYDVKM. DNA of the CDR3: TGTGCCAGCAGTCCAGCGGGGGCAACCAGCTCCTACGAGCAGTACTTC. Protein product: CASSPAGATSSYEQYF. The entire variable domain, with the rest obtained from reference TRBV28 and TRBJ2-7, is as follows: DVKVTQSSRYLVKRTGEKVFLECVQDMDHENMFWYRQDPGLGLRLIYFSYDVKMKEKGDIPEGYSVSREKKERFSLILESASTNQTSMYLCASSPAGATSSYEQYFGPGTRLTVT.

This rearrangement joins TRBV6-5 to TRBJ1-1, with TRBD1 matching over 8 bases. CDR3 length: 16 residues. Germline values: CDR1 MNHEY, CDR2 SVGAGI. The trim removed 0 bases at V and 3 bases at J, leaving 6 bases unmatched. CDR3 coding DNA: TGTGCCAGCAGTTACTCCCAGGGGGCGCGGGACACTGAAGCTTTCTTT. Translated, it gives CASSYSQGARDTEAFF.

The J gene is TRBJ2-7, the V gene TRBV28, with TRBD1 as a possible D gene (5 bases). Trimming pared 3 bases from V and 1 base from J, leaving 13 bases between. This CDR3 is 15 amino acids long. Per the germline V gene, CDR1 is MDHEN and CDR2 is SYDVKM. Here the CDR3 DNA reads TGTGCCAGCAGTTTTGCAGGGATGAATTCCTACGAGCAGTACTTC. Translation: CASSFAGMNSYEQYF.

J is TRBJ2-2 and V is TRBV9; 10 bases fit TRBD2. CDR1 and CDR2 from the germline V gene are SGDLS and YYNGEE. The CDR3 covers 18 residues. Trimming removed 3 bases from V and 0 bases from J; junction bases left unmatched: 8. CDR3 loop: CASSGALAGDANTGELFF. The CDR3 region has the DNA TGTGCCAGCAGCGGGGCCCTAGCGGGGGACGCGAACACCGGGGAGCTGTTTTTT.

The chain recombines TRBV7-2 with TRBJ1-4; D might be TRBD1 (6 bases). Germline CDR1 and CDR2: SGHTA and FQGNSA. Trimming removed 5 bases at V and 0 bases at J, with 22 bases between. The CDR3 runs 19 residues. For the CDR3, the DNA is TGTGCCAGCAGCCCGACGAGGGCAGGGGCGACGGCAACTAATGAAAAACTGTTTTTT. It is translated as CASSPTRAGATATNEKLFF.

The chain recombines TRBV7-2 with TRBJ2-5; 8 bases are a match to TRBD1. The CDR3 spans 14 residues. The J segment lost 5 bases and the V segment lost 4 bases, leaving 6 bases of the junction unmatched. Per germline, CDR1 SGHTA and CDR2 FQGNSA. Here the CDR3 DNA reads TGTGCCAGCAGCTCGACAGGGGAGAAGGAGACCCAGTACTTC. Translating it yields CASSSTGEKETQYF. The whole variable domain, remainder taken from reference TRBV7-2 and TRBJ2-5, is GAGVSQSPSNKVTEKGKDVELRCDPISGHTALYWYRQSLGQGLEFLIYFQGNSAPDKSGLPSDRFSAERTGGSVSTLTIQRTQQEDSAVYLCASSSTGEKETQYFGPGTRLLVL.

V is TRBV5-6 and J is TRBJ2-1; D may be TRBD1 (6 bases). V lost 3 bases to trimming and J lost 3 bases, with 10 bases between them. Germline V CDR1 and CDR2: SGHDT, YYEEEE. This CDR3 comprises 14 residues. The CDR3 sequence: CASSSAGDYNEQFF. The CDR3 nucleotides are TGTGCCAGCAGCTCCGCAGGGGACTACAATGAGCAGTTCTTC.

The CDR3 DNA is TGTGCCAGCAGTGACACTTTAAACACTGAAGCTTTCTTT. Amino acid sequence: CASSDTLNTEAFF. The V call is TRBV6-1, the J call TRBJ1-1; D not resolved. Deletions cut 3 bases from V and 2 bases from J, with 7 bases between. This CDR3 spans 13 amino acids. Germline-derived CDR1 and CDR2 are MNHNS and SASEGT.